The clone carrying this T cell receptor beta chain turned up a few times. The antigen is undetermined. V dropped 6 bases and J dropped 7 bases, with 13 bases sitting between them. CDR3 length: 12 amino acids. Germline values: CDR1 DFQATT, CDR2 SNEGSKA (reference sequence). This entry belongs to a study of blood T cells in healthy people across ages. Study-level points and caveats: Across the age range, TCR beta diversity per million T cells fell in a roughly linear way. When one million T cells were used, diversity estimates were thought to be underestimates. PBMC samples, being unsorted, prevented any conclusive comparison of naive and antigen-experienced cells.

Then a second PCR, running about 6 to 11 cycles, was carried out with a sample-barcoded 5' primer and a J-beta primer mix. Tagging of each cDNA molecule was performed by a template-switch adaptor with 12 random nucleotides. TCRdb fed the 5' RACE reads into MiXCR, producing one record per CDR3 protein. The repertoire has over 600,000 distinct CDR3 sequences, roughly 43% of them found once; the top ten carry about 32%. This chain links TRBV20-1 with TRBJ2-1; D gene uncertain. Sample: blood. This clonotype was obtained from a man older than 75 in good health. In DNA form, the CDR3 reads TGCAGTGCAGGAGACTTCGGGAATGAGCAGTTCTTC. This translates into CSAGDFGNEQFF.